The entry below gives a single TCR beta chain sequence along with its context. The clone's antigen remains unknown. Per-nucleotide qualities are absent, and no much larger clonotype sits a single base away. The CDR3 regions of human TCRbeta chains were analyzed by immunosequencing. For the original study's pipeline: TCRs in the repertoires were matched against a reference library of SARS-CoV-2-specific TCRs that had been generated with the MIRA antigen-specificity platform. Breadth meant the fraction of unique TCRs that were SARS-CoV-2-associated, whereas depth meant the fraction of total T cells that were SARS-CoV-2-associated. Using the MIRA data, each spike-specific TCR was assigned both to the spike region to which the TCR was reactive and to a CD4 or CD8 class. Log10-transformed breadth and depth values were compared by one-way ANOVA with Sidak's multiple comparisons tests. TCRdb took over this immuneACCESS table, retaining in-frame rearrangements with V and J assigned. Such tables are incomplete; in checked studies, under half of the missing clones stem from an unresolved V gene, and the remainder is unexplained. V and J calls plus clone size are reproduced from that table; the DNA served to infer D and trimming. This sample gives some 100,000 clones in total; about 93% of them show up just once. About 3% of the sample is held by the ten biggest clonotypes.

The data belong to a study of T cell responses to AZD1222 COVID-19 vaccine (dated by TCRdb to the early 2020s). About the study as a whole: A total of 233 trial participants underwent TCR sequencing, of whom 200 to 220 received two doses of AZD1222 and around 25 received two doses of the MenACWY control vaccine. Enrollment into the trials was organized by age into subgroups of 18-55, 56-69 and 70-plus years, and those subgroups contained roughly 140, 27 and 60 TCR-sequenced participants, respectively. Summary of the overall study and its limitations: Vaccine-associated CD4 TCRs spanned the whole spike protein, with dominant responses in regions 160-218 and 743-854. A significant rise in spike-specific TCR breadth and depth was observed after two AZD1222 doses relative to day 0 and relative to MenACWY recipients. Only six AZD1222 recipients were SARS-CoV-2 seropositive at baseline, limiting conclusions about previously exposed vaccinees. Participants were mostly white British, with more females than males. The authors suggested clonal diversity may have been underestimated. Because no day 14 peak-response samples were available, the repertoires could be characterized only after the peak T cell response. The 56-69-year group was small, and its depth increase did not reach significance, likely because of low power. Nearly half of unique spike-specific TCRs reportedly recognized epitopes outside regions mutated in the B.1.351 and B.1.1.7 variants.

Taken from cysteine to phenylalanine, the CDR3 has 13 residues. The entry retains the CDR3 DNA only, 39 bases that are in frame from base 1. Trimming accounts for 5 bases at V and 4 bases at J, while the number of junction bases matched to no gene is 1. The germline V gene gives CDR1 as MNHEY and CDR2 as SVGAGI. What the time point label conveys for this sample: about 28 days (+/-7) after the second vaccine dose. Because spike-specific TCR depth and breadth did not differ between the two schedules, AZD1222 recipients who got a second dose at roughly 4 weeks were pooled with those who got a second dose at roughly 12 weeks. Vaccinee samples were obtained from the UK trials COV001 and COV002, which included a single-blind randomized controlled phase 2/3 trial of AZD1222 (ChAdOx1 nCoV-19) in healthy adults. For TCRbeta chain sequencing, PBMC samples from trial participants were taken at day 0 and at day 28 after the second dose.

The sequence was obtained from an adult who received the AZD1222 COVID-19 vaccine. The chain couples TRBV6-5 to TRBJ2-7; 11 bases in between match TRBD1. The input for sequencing was peripheral blood, taken 28 days after the second AZD1222 dose. The CDR3 region reads CASSRDRGYEQYF. The DNA reads TGTGCCAGCAGTAGGGACAGGGGGTACGAGCAGTACTTC.